The following is a T cell receptor beta chain sequence with its context. This entry comes from a study of blood T cell repertoires in COVID-19. Study at large: Whether acute or convalescent, the COVID-19 samples came from the United States, Italy and Spain. From T cells, B-cell-depleted T cells, or PBMCs came the material, which was cDNA or gDNA.

In the authors' workflow: The assay estimated nucleated cells by amplifying reference gene primers. TCRdb keeps only in-frame clones here, not all; method: immunoSEQ multiplex PCR. That table supplies the V and J calls and clone size; D and trimming were determined from the DNA. The sample lists 55,000 to 70,000 clones, roughly 91% occurring once. The germline CDR1 and CDR2 sequences are SGDLS and YYNGEE. V shed 0 bases and J 1 base; nucleotides not matched to a gene: 6. The CDR3 extends over 18 amino acids. The receptor's source is a woman younger than 35 with acute or convalescent COVID-19. The gene calls are TRBV9 and TRBJ2-6; 8 bases line up with TRBD2. The sequenced sample was peripheral blood. The DNA of the CDR3 is TGTGCCAGCAGCGTAGCTGGGCCGGGAGGGTCTGGGGCCAACGTCCTGACTTTC. Translation: CASSVAGPGGSGANVLTF.